This record looks at one TCR beta chain sequence and its context. Quantitative 5'-RACE with molecular barcodes generated TCR beta libraries. TCRdb used MiXCR to reprocess the 5' RACE reads, holding one entry per CDR3 protein. The table records about 260,000 distinct CDR3 sequences, about 20% of them present only once. This CDR3 region has 18 residues. Germline V gene lookup returns CDR1 KGHSH and CDR2 LQKENI. The germline V and J ends were trimmed by 4 bases and 2 bases, with 18 bases remaining between them. The sample comes from a study of CD8 T cells in ankylosing spondylitis. The origin of this receptor is a male donor with ankylosing spondylitis or in good health (not recorded which). V is TRBV18 and J is TRBJ2-6; D is possibly TRBD1 or TRBD2 (5 bases each). Sequencing was done on a sample of blood, either unsorted or a sorted T cell fraction (not recorded which). In DNA form, the CDR3 reads TGTGCCAGCTCACTTGGGGCCCCCGGGGATACTGGGGCCAACGTCCTGACTTTC. Translating it yields CASSLGAPGDTGANVLTF.